This passage covers 32 T cell receptor beta chains from one sample sequenced in a study of T-cell reconstitution after alpha-beta-depleted transplantation in children. This sample's TCRbeta library carried unique molecular identifier barcodes. TCRdb reprocessed the PCR reads with MiXCR, giving one entry per CDR3 protein. The table lists around 500,000 distinct CDR3 sequences, around 23% of them singletons, with roughly 13% in the top ten. The sample was PBMCs, mostly from graft donor cells, taken 360 days after TCRalphabeta/CD19-depleted stem cell transplant. Source of these receptors: a boy in the first two years of life who had a stem cell transplant for acute myeloid leukemia, so the T cells may come from the graft donor.

J is TRBJ1-2 and V is TRBV6-5, with D hard to call. In germline, CDR1 is MNHEY, CDR2 SVGAGI. Between the trimmed V and J ends, which lost 2 bases and 2 bases, there was a span of 12 bases. This CDR3 is 15 amino acids long. The CDR3 nucleotides read TGTGCCAGCAGTTACCCTTGGGGATACAACTATGGCTACACCTTC. Its translation is CASSYPWGYNYGYTF.

This clonotype was counted only a few times. The chain joins TRBV20-1 to TRBJ1-1; 9 bases fit TRBD1. The trim removed 5 bases at V and 0 bases at J, leaving 10 bases unmatched. This CDR3 region has 16 residues. CDR1 and CDR2 from the germline V gene are DFQATT and SNEGSKA (reference sequence). CDR3 residues: CSAPPGQGRMNTEAFF. CDR3 bases: TGCAGTGCTCCTCCGGGACAGGGTAGGATGAACACTGAAGCTTTCTTT.

This clonotype was seen just once. This chain connects TRBV20-1 to TRBJ2-5; weak D call: TRBD2 (6 bases). Germline V gene sequence: CDR1 DFQATT, CDR2 SNEGSKA (reference sequence). The CDR3 sequence is 17 residues long. V was cut by 0 bases and J by 0 bases, with 17 bases left in between. This CDR3 reads CSAREPLGIADQETQYF. The CDR3 coding sequence is TGCAGTGCTAGAGAGCCCCTGGGGATAGCGGACCAAGAGACCCAGTACTTC.

The rearrangement joins TRBV4-1 to TRBJ2-1, with TRBD1 as a possible D gene (5 bases). The CDR3 extends over 15 amino acids. Germline assignment: CDR1 MGHRA and CDR2 YSYEKL. V gave up 3 bases and J gave up 4 bases, with 13 bases separating them. The CDR3 DNA is TGCGCCAGCAGCCATGGCAAGGGGCGATACAATGAGCAGTTCTTC. Translation gives CASSHGKGRYNEQFF.

This clonotype was seen only a few times. The chain combines TRBV20-1 with TRBJ2-3; D unresolved. Germline V gives CDR1 DFQATT, CDR2 SNEGSKA (reference sequence). The V end lost 5 bases, the J end lost 0 bases, and 15 bases lay between the germline ends. The CDR3 is 15 amino acids. The CDR3 DNA follows: TGCAGTGCTTCCCCCAGCCGGGCTAGCACAGATACGCAGTATTTT. It yields the protein CSASPSRASTDTQYF.

This sequence joins TRBV4-3 and TRBJ1-1; D is uncertain. Germline loops: CDR1 LGHNA, CDR2 YSLEER. V was shortened by 0 bases and J by 6 bases, with 11 bases between the two germline ends. The length of the CDR3 is 14 residues. The CDR3: CASSQDPLGAEAFF. As DNA, the CDR3 is TGCGCCAGCAGCCAAGATCCCCTCGGCGCTGAAGCTTTCTTT.

This clonotype was detected many times. This chain joins TRBV6-1 and TRBJ2-6, with D unclear. The CDR3 spans 16 residues. Trimming stripped 4 bases from V and 2 bases from J, with 12 bases between. The germline V gene has CDR1 MNHNS and CDR2 SASEGT. The CDR3 DNA reads TGTGCCAGCAGTGGTGCAGAAGGCACTGGGGCCAACGTCCTGACTTTC. Translated: CASSGAEGTGANVLTF.

This chain links TRBV10-3 with TRBJ2-7; TRBD1 is a possible D gene (5 bases). The CDR3 runs 14 residues. Germline V gene sequence: CDR1 ENHRY, CDR2 SYGVKD. Trimming took off 6 bases at V and 0 bases at J, with 12 bases between the two ends. CDR3 in amino acids: CAISTTRVSYEQYF. Written as DNA, the CDR3 is TGTGCCATCAGCACGACCAGGGTCTCCTACGAGCAGTACTTC.

V usage is TRBV20-1 and J usage is TRBJ1-1; TRBD1 is a possible D gene (6 bases). Germline V gene sequence: CDR1 DFQATT, CDR2 SNEGSKA (reference sequence). V was pared by 2 bases and J by 6 bases, with 10 bases between. This CDR3 spans 12 amino acids. The CDR3 DNA reads as TGCAGTGCTAGATTTTGGGGGCCTGAAGCTTTCTTT. This gives the protein CSARFWGPEAFF.

This clonotype has ten or more counts. The rearrangement joins TRBV20-1 to TRBJ2-2, with 7 nucleotides matching TRBD2. This CDR3 has 15 residues. Germline V CDR1 and CDR2: DFQATT, SNEGSKA (reference sequence). The V gene end was trimmed by 6 bases and the J gene end by 0 bases; junction bases not matched to a gene: 7. The CDR3 coding sequence is TGCAGTGCCAGCGGGACTCCCCCGAACACCGGGGAGCTGTTTTTT. The encoded protein is CSASGTPPNTGELFF.

This clonotype was found many times. This rearrangement joins TRBV20-1 to TRBJ1-1; a weak D match, TRBD1 (6 bases). The CDR3 runs 12 residues. Germline assignment: CDR1 DFQATT and CDR2 SNEGSKA (reference sequence). Trimming stripped 4 bases from V and 10 bases from J, with 16 bases between. The CDR3 coding sequence is TGCAGTGCTACCCAGGGGCCGGGGGGAGCTTTCTTT. This codes for CSATQGPGGAFF.

This sequence joins TRBV5-1 and TRBJ2-1; 9 nucleotides line up with TRBD2. The CDR3 loop spans 15 amino acids. Germline V gene sequence: CDR1 SGHRS, CDR2 YFSETQ. The ends lost 1 base at V and 6 bases at J; junction bases unmatched: 5. The CDR3 loop reads CASSLMGGGANEQFF. The DNA for the CDR3 is TGCGCCAGCAGCTTGATGGGCGGGGGGGCCAATGAGCAGTTCTTC.

This chain joins TRBV12-3 or TRBV12-4 and TRBJ2-5; the match to TRBD1 covers 7 bases. J lost 1 base, V lost 5 bases, and 7 bases had no gene match. CDR3 length: 15 amino acids. The CDR3 loop reads CASSPGQFLQETQYF. The CDR3 nucleotides are TGTGCCAGCAGTCCGGGACAGTTTCTCCAAGAGACCCAGTACTTC.

This clonotype was seen a few times. The rearrangement links TRBV25-1 to TRBJ1-1; 7 bases agree with TRBD1. This CDR3 comprises 14 residues. V lost 6 bases, J lost 2 bases, and 6 bases stayed unmatched. CDR1 MGHDK and CDR2 SYGVNS come from the germline V gene. CDR3 DNA sequence: TGTGCCAGCAGCAGGGACAGCGTCAACACTGAAGCTTTCTTT. It specifies CASSRDSVNTEAFF.

The J gene is TRBJ1-5, the V gene TRBV9, with D unresolved. The V gene lost 0 bases and the J gene lost 3 bases, with 10 bases spanning the gap. The germline gives CDR1 SGDLS, CDR2 YYNGEE. The CDR3 totals 15 residues. The CDR3 DNA reads TGTGCCAGCAGCGTAGGGGTTGTTGACAATCAGCCCCAGCATTTT. Its translation is CASSVGVVDNQPQHF.

The V call is TRBV20-1, the J call TRBJ2-2; TRBD2 matches 13 bases. Germline values: CDR1 DFQATT, CDR2 SNEGSKA (reference sequence). CDR3 length equals 14 residues. Trimming took 5 bases from V and 6 from J; bases not matched to a gene: 3. As DNA, the CDR3 is TGCAGTGCTTCACTAGCGGGGGGGCCCGGGGAGCTGTTTTTT. Its translation is CSASLAGGPGELFF.

This clonotype was recorded a few times. This chain uses TRBV28 with TRBJ2-5; 8 bases map to TRBD1. Germline trimming cut 3 bases from V and 4 bases from J; bases unmatched to any gene: 13. Germline CDR1 MDHEN, CDR2 SYDVKM. CDR3 length equals 17 residues. The DNA of the CDR3 is TGTGCCAGCAGTTTCCTCTTTATCAGGGGGCCGGGAGAGACCCAGTACTTC. It specifies CASSFLFIRGPGETQYF.

This chain joins TRBV12-3 or TRBV12-4 and TRBJ2-3; possible D gene TRBD2, 5 bases. V gave up 3 bases and J gave up 3 bases, with 13 bases separating them. The CDR3 contains 15 residues. The CDR3 region has the DNA TGTGCCAGCAGTTTTTCCGGGATTGGGACAGATACGCAGTATTTT. Protein product: CASSFSGIGTDTQYF.

This sequence joins TRBV18 and TRBJ2-1; TRBD1 or TRBD2 may be the D gene (6 bases each). The germline V gene encodes CDR1 KGHSH and CDR2 LQKENI. This CDR3 has 17 residues. The V end lost 2 bases, the J end lost 4 bases, and 18 bases lay between the germline ends. The CDR3 nucleotides read TGTGCCAGCTCACCAGCTATAGAGGGGGGCTTTTACAATGAGCAGTTCTTC. This encodes CASSPAIEGGFYNEQFF.

This clonotype was recorded at least ten times. The chain carries TRBV29-1 and TRBJ2-1; perhaps TRBD2 as D (6 bases). Germline CDR1 is SQVTM and CDR2 is ANQGSEA. The V end was cut by 7 bases, the J end by 4 bases, with 8 bases between. The CDR3 totals 11 residues. This CDR3 is CSAGTYNEQFF. DNA of the CDR3: TGCAGCGCCGGGACTTACAATGAGCAGTTCTTC.

The rearrangement joins TRBV20-1 to TRBJ2-2; perhaps TRBD1 as D (5 bases). Germline V gene sequence: CDR1 DFQATT, CDR2 SNEGSKA (reference sequence). CDR3 length equals 16 residues. V was cut by 0 bases and J by 4 bases, with 15 bases left in between. CDR3 protein: CSARDQGRKSTGELFF. CDR3 in DNA: TGCAGTGCTAGAGATCAGGGAAGGAAAAGCACCGGGGAGCTGTTTTTT.

The table lists this clonotype with many counts. The chain uses TRBV4-3 and TRBJ2-7, with D maybe TRBD1 (6 bases). Per germline, CDR1 LGHNA and CDR2 YSLEER. There are 18 residues in the CDR3. Deletions cut 0 bases from V and 5 bases from J, with 23 bases between. The CDR3 reads CASSQENLRQGRGNEQYF. The DNA of the CDR3 is TGCGCCAGCAGCCAAGAGAATCTCCGGCAGGGAAGGGGGAACGAGCAGTACTTC.

This clonotype was counted only a few times. This sequence joins TRBV12-3 or TRBV12-4 and TRBJ1-1, with D possibly matching TRBD1 (5 bases). Trimming removed 6 bases from V and 0 bases from J, with 11 bases in between. The CDR3 extends over 14 amino acids. The CDR3 loop reads CASRPRRVNTEAFF. In DNA form, the CDR3 reads TGTGCCAGCAGGCCCCGCAGGGTGAACACTGAAGCTTTCTTT.

This clonotype was counted many times. This chain joins TRBV20-1 and TRBJ2-7, with 7 bases lining up with TRBD2. The CDR3 totals 11 residues. Germline trimming cut 5 bases from V and 9 bases from J; bases unmatched to any gene: 7. Germline V lookup: CDR1 DFQATT, CDR2 SNEGSKA (reference sequence). CDR3 sequence (DNA): TGCAGTGCTCGGACTAGGGGCGGGCAGTACTTC. Residues: CSARTRGGQYF.

This clonotype was recorded at least ten times. This CDR3 is CASSLGGGHRDTQYF. CDR3 DNA: TGTGCCAGCAGCCTAGGGGGGGGCCATAGGGATACGCAGTATTTT. V gene TRBV12-3 or TRBV12-4 combines with J gene TRBJ2-3; a weak D match, TRBD2 (7 bases). The CDR3 sequence is 15 residues long. Trimming cost V 6 bases and J 6 bases, with 19 bases left between them.

This clonotype was seen a single time. The chain links TRBV5-6 to TRBJ2-5; D is perhaps TRBD1 (6 bases). From germline, CDR1 is SGHDT and CDR2 YYEEEE. Trimming pared 0 bases from V and 5 bases from J, leaving 11 bases between. The CDR3 is made up of 14 amino acids. CDR3 DNA: TGTGCCAGCAGCTTGGGCAGGGGATGGGAGACCCAGTACTTC. Residues: CASSLGRGWETQYF.

This chain joins TRBV21-1 and TRBJ1-4. TRBV21-1 is a known pseudogene. This CDR3 region has 13 residues. The CDR3 protein is CASSKGRVEKLFF. CDR3 sequence (DNA): TGTGCCAGCAGCAAAGGTCGGGTGGAAAAACTGTTTTTT.

There are many counts of this clonotype. J is TRBJ2-1 and V is TRBV4-3; tentative D call: TRBD2 (7 bases). This CDR3 is 16 amino acids long. Per germline, CDR1 LGHNA and CDR2 YSLEER. V lost 0 bases to trimming and J lost 5 bases, with 14 bases between them. CDR3 in amino acids: CASSQDFGGLNNEQFF. CDR3 nucleotides: TGCGCCAGCAGCCAAGATTTCGGGGGGCTCAACAATGAGCAGTTCTTC.

Note on this clonotype: A much more abundant neighbour one base away suggests this may be a read error. V usage is TRBV5-1 and J usage is TRBJ2-7; possible D gene TRBD1, 5 bases. CDR1 SGHRS and CDR2 YFSETQ come from the germline V gene. CDR3 length equals 15 residues. CDR3 region: CTSSADRGPSYEQYF. The CDR3 region has the DNA TGCACCAGCAGCGCCGACAGAGGTCCCTCCTACGAGCAGTACTTC.

This clonotype was counted between two and nine times. The chain uses TRBV6-5 and TRBJ2-5; perhaps D is TRBD1 or TRBD2 (5 bases each). V dropped 0 bases and J dropped 4 bases, with 15 bases sitting between them. This CDR3 region has 16 residues. Germline lookup yields CDR1 MNHEY and CDR2 SVGAGI. The CDR3 here is CASSYSGDPSLETQYF. The CDR3 DNA reads TGTGCCAGCAGTTACTCAGGGGACCCCAGCCTAGAGACCCAGTACTTC.

The genes are TRBV12-3 or TRBV12-4 and TRBJ2-3, with 9 bases lining up with TRBD2. After removal of 4 bases from V and 6 bases from J, the junction contained 8 bases not matched to a gene. This CDR3 is built from 15 residues. The CDR3 here is CASSSAGGGDDTQYF. CDR3 bases: TGTGCCAGCAGTTCCGCCGGCGGGGGGGACGATACGCAGTATTTT.

Only a few counts were recorded for this clonotype. The chain is built from TRBV20-1 and TRBJ1-2; a weak D match, TRBD1 (6 bases). V was shortened by 1 base and J by 5 bases, with 11 bases between the two germline ends. This CDR3 is 13 amino acids long. Germline CDR1 is DFQATT and CDR2 is SNEGSKA (reference sequence). The CDR3 bases are TGCAGTGCTAGAGCCCGGGGGGCATATGGCTACACCTTC. Its protein product is CSARARGAYGYTF.